The 27 T cell receptor beta chains below come from one sample, sequenced in a study of T cells in Graves' hyperthyroidism and ophthalmopathy (dated by TCRdb to about 2019). Libraries came from multiplex PCR. The sequencer was an Illumina HiSeq 2000. The TCR beta CDR3 regions were amplified from RNA transcripts. For the first round of RT-PCR on the TCR CDR3, the HTBI primer set was used together with the Qiagen OneStep RT-PCR kit. TCRdb's own reprocessing of the public reads used fastp at Q25 and MiXCR and kept productive beta chains. Every distinct CDR3 protein forms one entry, paired with its most common genes and DNA. For this sample there are 250,000 to 400,000 distinct CDR3 sequences; 12% to 15% appear just once. Of the sample, 30% to 35% is held by the ten largest clones. Sequences were obtained from blood. These receptors were collected from a middle-aged woman with Graves' ophthalmopathy.

This clonotype occurred many times. The chain recombines TRBV27 with TRBJ2-7; 8 nucleotides line up with TRBD1. The germline V gene encodes CDR1 MNHEY and CDR2 SMNVEV (reference sequence). This CDR3 region has 15 residues. V lost 0 bases, J lost 3 bases, and 4 bases stayed unmatched. CDR3 sequence: CASSLSRTGYYEQYF. The DNA of the CDR3 is TGTGCCAGCAGTTTATCGCGGACAGGGTACTACGAGCAGTACTTC.

The chain links TRBV29-1 to TRBJ2-4; 8 nucleotides match TRBD2. V lost 4 bases, J lost 4 bases, and 12 bases stayed unmatched. The CDR3 runs to 16 residues. Germline V lookup: CDR1 SQVTM, CDR2 ANQGSEA. The chain's CDR3 is CSVGVSGTSSKNIQYF. CDR3 nucleotides: TGCAGCGTTGGAGTATCCGGGACTAGTTCAAAAAACATTCAGTACTTC.

This clonotype was recorded many times. The J gene is TRBJ2-1, the V gene TRBV12-3 or TRBV12-4, with D uncertain. Trimming took off 1 base at V and 8 bases at J, with 12 bases between the two ends. The CDR3 loop spans 14 amino acids. Written as DNA, the CDR3 is TGTGCCAGCAGTTTAGGTGTTTATTGGCATGAGCAGTTCTTC. Encoded protein: CASSLGVYWHEQFF.

This clonotype has a count of ten or more. CDR3 residues: CASSFGQGYTF. CDR3 bases: TGTGCCAGCAGTTTTGGACAGGGCTACACCTTC. The J gene is TRBJ1-2, the V gene TRBV12-3 or TRBV12-4; D perhaps matches TRBD1 (6 bases). Trimming stripped 3 bases from V and 8 bases from J, with 7 bases between. The length of the CDR3 is 11 residues.

This clonotype was observed many times. The chain uses TRBV15 and TRBJ1-1, with 7 positions matching TRBD1. Per germline, CDR1 LNHNV and CDR2 YYDKDF (reference sequence). This CDR3 contains 14 residues. Germline trimming cut 2 bases from V and 5 bases from J; bases unmatched to any gene: 5. CDR3 coding DNA: TGTGCCACCAGCAGAAGCGACAGGGCGACTGAAGCTTTCTTT. Protein: CATSRSDRATEAFF.

This clonotype was counted only a few times. The chain joins TRBV4-1 to TRBJ1-1; D is unclear. The CDR3 has 15 residues. V was pared by 0 bases and J by 4 bases, with 12 bases between. Germline CDR1 MGHRA, CDR2 YSYEKL. Written as DNA, the CDR3 is TGCGCCAGCAGCCAAGATATCGGTGGCGGCACTGAAGCTTTCTTT. It is translated as CASSQDIGGGTEAFF.

V gene TRBV3-1 combines with J gene TRBJ1-5; D is uncertain. The germline V gene encodes CDR1 LGHDT and CDR2 YNNKEL (reference sequence). There are 15 residues in the CDR3. V gave up 6 bases and J gave up 6 bases, with 18 bases separating them. The CDR3 sequence is CASSNGPPDRQPQHF. In DNA, the CDR3 is TGTGCCAGCAGTAACGGACCCCCGGATCGTCAGCCCCAGCATTTT.

This clonotype was recorded many times. The rearrangement links TRBV11-2 to TRBJ2-1, with D possibly being TRBD1 (6 bases). Germline CDR1 is SGHAT and CDR2 is FQNNGV. The CDR3 loop spans 17 amino acids. V gave up 1 base and J gave up 6 bases, with 19 bases separating them. The CDR3 bases are TGTGCCAGCAGCTTAGCATCCCGGCAGGGGTGGGGCAATGAGCAGTTCTTC. It translates to CASSLASRQGWGNEQFF.

This clonotype came up many times. This sequence joins TRBV3-1 and TRBJ1-1; D gene unclear. The V end was cut by 1 base, the J end by 1 base, with 10 bases between. The V gene's germline CDR1 is LGHDT and CDR2 YNNKEL (reference sequence). This CDR3 is built from 15 residues. The CDR3 loop reads CASSQGWSQNTEAFF. In DNA, the CDR3 is TGTGCCAGCAGCCAAGGGTGGAGCCAGAACACTGAAGCTTTCTTT.

This clonotype was found a few times. J is TRBJ2-5 and V is TRBV29-1, with 11 nucleotides matching TRBD2. The CDR3 has 17 residues. Germline-derived CDR1 and CDR2 are SQVTM and ANQGSEA. Unmatched junction bases numbered 10, after V lost 0 bases and J lost 4 bases. The CDR3 DNA reads TGCAGCGTTGAAGAACGGCTAGCGGGAGGAGGAGGAGAGACCCAGTACTTC. Protein product: CSVEERLAGGGGETQYF.

The J gene is TRBJ2-1, the V gene TRBV12-3 or TRBV12-4, with D possibly being TRBD2 (6 bases). The ends were cut back, 7 bases at V and 2 bases at J, with 12 bases in the middle. The CDR3 has 14 amino acids. CDR3 DNA: TGTGCCAGCAAAGGGCTAGCGCCCTACAATGAGCAGTTCTTC. Its translation: CASKGLAPYNEQFF.

This clonotype was picked up many times. This chain connects TRBV28 to TRBJ1-5; D remains unclear. V dropped 2 bases and J dropped 0 bases, with 8 bases sitting between them. This CDR3 comprises 15 residues. Per germline, CDR1 MDHEN and CDR2 SYDVKM. The CDR3 loop is CASSLGRNSNQPQHF. The CDR3 DNA reads as TGTGCCAGCAGTTTAGGCCGGAATAGCAATCAGCCCCAGCATTTT.

The J gene is TRBJ1-5, the V gene TRBV5-1, with 7 bases that match TRBD1. V shed 0 bases, J shed 7 bases, and the junction held 7 bases outside the gene matches. Looked up from germline, CDR1 is SGHRS and CDR2 is YFSETQ. The CDR3 spans 15 residues. DNA of the CDR3: TGCGCCAGCAGCTTGGCCGGGAACAGGGGCCAGCCCCAGCATTTT. Translating it yields CASSLAGNRGQPQHF.

This clonotype was seen ten or more times. CDR3 in DNA: TGTGCCAGCACCCCCTCGGACAGGGGAGGTTTCGAGCAGTACTTC. Translation gives CASTPSDRGGFEQYF. The chain uses TRBV28 and TRBJ2-7, with 9 bases matching TRBD1. Germline V CDR1 and CDR2: MDHEN, SYDVKM. This CDR3 contains 15 residues. The V segment lost 7 bases and the J segment 6 bases; nucleotides outside the gene matches: 13.

This clonotype has ten or more counts. This chain uses TRBV2 with TRBJ1-4; D is possibly TRBD1 (5 bases). CDR3 length: 14 residues. Between the trimmed V and J ends, which lost 7 bases and 8 bases, there was a span of 17 bases. Germline assignment: CDR1 SNHLY and CDR2 FYNNEI. The CDR3 loop is CASIQVPAGEKLFF. CDR3 sequence (DNA): TGTGCCAGCATACAGGTCCCGGCGGGGGAAAAACTGTTTTTT.

This sequence joins TRBV7-8 and TRBJ2-2, with TRBD1 matching over 7 bases. The CDR3 is 15 amino acids. Trimming took 4 bases from V and 4 from J; bases not matched to a gene: 6. Per the germline V gene, CDR1 is SGHVS and CDR2 is FQNEAQ. CDR3 protein: CASSSSTGFTGELFF. The CDR3 bases are TGTGCCAGCAGCTCCTCGACAGGGTTCACCGGGGAGCTGTTTTTT.

Comment on this clonotype: A much larger clone differs by one base, so this may be a read error. The DNA of the CDR3 is TGTGCCAGCAGTGCATTGTGGGAGCAGCACTTC. It is translated as CASSALWEQHF. The chain uses TRBV6-1 and TRBJ2-7, with D possibly TRBD2 on 5 matching bases. This CDR3 comprises 11 residues. The germline CDR1 and CDR2 sequences are MNHNS and SASEGT.

This clonotype was observed many times. The chain combines TRBV28 with TRBJ2-7; 7 positions match TRBD1. The CDR3 consists of 16 residues. Trimming removed 7 bases from V and 0 bases from J; junction bases left unmatched: 12. CDR1 MDHEN and CDR2 SYDVKM come from the germline V gene. The DNA of the CDR3 is TGTGCCAGCACCATAGGGGGACAGCCTTTCTCCTACGAGCAGTACTTC. Encoded protein: CASTIGGQPFSYEQYF.

A remark on this clonotype: A read error is possible here, since a much larger clone lies one base away. The chain links TRBV12-3 or TRBV12-4 to TRBJ2-5; a possible D gene is TRBD1 (6 bases). This CDR3 region has 15 residues. CDR3 region: CVSSSHNGQRETQYF. The CDR3 DNA reads as TGTGTCAGCAGTTCCCACAATGGACAGAGGGAGACCCAGTACTTC.

This clonotype was picked up many times. The chain has TRBV5-1 and TRBJ1-1, with 11 bases fitting TRBD1. This CDR3 is 14 amino acids long. J gave up 5 bases and V 4 bases, and 4 bases lay outside the gene matches. Per germline, CDR1 SGHRS and CDR2 YFSETQ. In DNA, the CDR3 is TGCGCCAGCAGCGGACAGGGGGCGAAGACTGAAGCTTTCTTT. Protein sequence: CASSGQGAKTEAFF.

This clonotype was seen ten or more times. The chain employs TRBV6-5 and TRBJ2-2; TRBD1 matches 9 bases. The V segment lost 2 bases and the J segment 5 bases; nucleotides outside the gene matches: 0. CDR3 size: 14 residues. Germline CDR1 reads MNHEY; CDR2 reads SVGAGI. The DNA for the CDR3 is TGTGCCAGCAGTTACGACAGGGGGACCGGGGAGCTGTTTTTT. This encodes CASSYDRGTGELFF.

The V and J genes are TRBV27 and TRBJ2-2; D may match TRBD1 or TRBD2 (6 bases each). Trimming removed 6 bases at V and 1 base at J, with 9 bases between. This CDR3 contains 14 residues. CDR1 is MNHEY and CDR2 is SMNVEV in the germline V gene (reference sequence). CDR3: CASSRGLNTGELFF. The CDR3 coding sequence is TGTGCCAGCAGCAGGGGACTGAACACCGGGGAGCTGTTTTTT.

This clonotype was found many times. The V gene is TRBV27, the J gene TRBJ2-7; 12 bases match TRBD2. The CDR3 has 18 residues. V shed 0 bases, J shed 0 bases, and the junction held 6 bases outside the gene matches. Germline V gives CDR1 MNHEY, CDR2 SMNVEV (reference sequence). The CDR3 DNA is TGTGCCAGCAGTTTATCACTAGCGGGGGGCCTGAGCTCCTACGAGCAGTACTTC. Protein product: CASSLSLAGGLSSYEQYF.

In its sample, this clonotype was seen many times. The chain combines TRBV6-1 with TRBJ2-2; D not certain. The CDR3 has 14 amino acids. Between the trimmed V and J ends, which lost 2 bases and 4 bases, there was a span of 8 bases. CDR1 and CDR2 (germline): MNHNS, SASEGT. CDR3 in DNA: TGTGCCAGCAGTGAACTGTCAGCCACCGGGGAGCTGTTTTTT. This sequence encodes CASSELSATGELFF.

This clonotype was seen a few times. This chain uses TRBV5-5 with TRBJ2-1; TRBD2 is a possible D gene (5 bases). The germline V gene has CDR1 SGHKS and CDR2 YYEKEE (reference sequence). Trimming left V 5 bases short and J 2 bases short, with 5 bases between. This CDR3 contains 12 residues. The CDR3 region is CASRLAYNEQFF. The DNA of the CDR3 is TGTGCCAGCAGACTAGCCTACAATGAGCAGTTCTTC.

V gene TRBV6-1 combines with J gene TRBJ1-2; D ambiguous. CDR1 is MNHNS and CDR2 is SASEGT in the germline V gene. Trimming pared 5 bases from V and 3 bases from J, leaving 10 bases between. This CDR3 has 13 amino acids. Here the CDR3 DNA reads TGTGCCAGCAGTCAGGAGTGGGACTATGGCTACACCTTC. It specifies CASSQEWDYGYTF.

This clonotype was counted many times. The rearrangement uses TRBV7-9 and TRBJ2-1; the match to TRBD2 covers 13 bases. This CDR3 has 15 residues. The J segment lost 9 bases and the V segment lost 4 bases, leaving 6 bases of the junction unmatched. Germline V gene data show CDR1 as SEHNR and CDR2 as FQNEAQ (reference sequence). The CDR3: CASSWGLAGSGEQFF. CDR3 coding DNA: TGTGCCAGCAGCTGGGGACTAGCGGGATCAGGTGAGCAGTTCTTC.